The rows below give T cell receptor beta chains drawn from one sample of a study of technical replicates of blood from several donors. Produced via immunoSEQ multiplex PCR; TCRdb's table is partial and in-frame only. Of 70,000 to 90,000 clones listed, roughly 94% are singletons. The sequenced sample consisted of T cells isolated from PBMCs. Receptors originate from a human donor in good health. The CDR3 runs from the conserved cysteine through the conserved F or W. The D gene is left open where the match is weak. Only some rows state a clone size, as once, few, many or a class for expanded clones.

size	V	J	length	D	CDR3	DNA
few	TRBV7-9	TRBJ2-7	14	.	CASSLAGVLYEQYF	TGTGCCAGCAGCTTAGCCGGGGTACTCTACGAGCAGTACTTC
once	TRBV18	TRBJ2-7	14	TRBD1	CASSLGTGADEQYF	TGTGCCAGCTCACTAGGGACAGGGGCGGACGAGCAGTACTTC
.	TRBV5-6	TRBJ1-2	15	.	CASSLGSGPLYGYTF	TGTGCCAGCAGCTTAGGGTCAGGGCCCCTCTATGGCTACACCTTC
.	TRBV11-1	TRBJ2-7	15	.	CASSLGIVVSYEQYF	TGTGCCAGCAGCTTAGGCATTGTTGTCAGCTACGAGCAGTACTTC
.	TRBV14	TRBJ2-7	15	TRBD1	CASSQEETGGYEQYF	TGTGCCAGCAGCCAAGAGGAGACAGGGGGCTACGAGCAGTACTTC
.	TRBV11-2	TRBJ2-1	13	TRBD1	CASRDRGSNEQFF	TGTGCCAGCCGGGACAGGGGTTCAAATGAGCAGTTCTTC
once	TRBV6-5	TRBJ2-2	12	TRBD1	CASNRGNGELFF	TGTGCCAGCAACAGGGGTAACGGGGAGCTGTTTTTT
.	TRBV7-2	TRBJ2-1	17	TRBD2	CASSWTSGRGSYNEQFF	TGTGCCAGCAGCTGGACTAGCGGGAGGGGGTCCTACAATGAGCAGTTCTTC
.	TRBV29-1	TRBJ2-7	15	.	CSVEDGAGHGYEQYF	TGCAGCGTTGAAGATGGAGCAGGACATGGATACGAGCAGTACTTC
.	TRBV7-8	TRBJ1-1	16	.	CASSPRGEGMNTEAFF	TGTGCCAGCAGCCCGCGAGGAGAGGGAATGAACACTGAAGCTTTCTTT
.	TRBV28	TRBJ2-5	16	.	CASSPDREAAQETQYF	TGTGCCAGCAGCCCAGATCGCGAGGCAGCTCAAGAGACCCAGTACTTC
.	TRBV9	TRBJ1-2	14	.	CASSVELGSRGYTF	TGTGCCAGCAGCGTAGAATTAGGCTCTAGGGGCTACACCTTC
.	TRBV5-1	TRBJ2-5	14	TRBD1	CASSIGQGGETQYF	TGCGCCAGCAGCATAGGACAGGGTGGAGAGACCCAGTACTTC
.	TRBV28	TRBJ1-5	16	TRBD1	CASSLGQDLANQPQHF	TGTGCCAGCAGTTTGGGACAGGATTTAGCCAATCAGCCCCAGCATTTT
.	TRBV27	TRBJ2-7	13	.	CASSFMNDNGQYF	TGTGCCAGCAGTTTTATGAACGACAATGGGCAGTACTTC
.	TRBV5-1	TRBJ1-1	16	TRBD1	CASSLTGAMMNTEAFF	TGCGCCAGCAGCTTGACAGGGGCGATGATGAACACTGAAGCTTTCTTT
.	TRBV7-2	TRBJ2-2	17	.	CASSFQGSTANTGELFF	TGTGCCAGCAGCTTTCAGGGGTCGACAGCGAACACCGGGGAGCTGTTTTTT
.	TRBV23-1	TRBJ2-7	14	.	CASSHLGPAYEQYF	TGCGCCAGCAGTCACTTGGGGCCAGCCTACGAGCAGTACTTC
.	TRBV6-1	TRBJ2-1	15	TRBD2	CASNLGLAVYNEQFF	TGTGCCAGCAACCTGGGACTAGCGGTTTACAATGAGCAGTTCTTC
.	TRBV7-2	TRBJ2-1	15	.	CASSLAPGLYNEQFF	TGTGCCAGCAGCTTAGCGCCAGGGCTGTACAATGAGCAGTTCTTC
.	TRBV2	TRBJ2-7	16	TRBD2	CASSEMERERPYEQYF	TGTGCCAGCAGTGAGATGGAGCGGGAGAGGCCCTACGAGCAGTACTTC
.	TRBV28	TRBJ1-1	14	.	CASSFWGRDTEAFF	TGTGCCAGCAGTTTCTGGGGGCGCGACACTGAAGCTTTCTTT
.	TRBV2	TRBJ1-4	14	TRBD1	CASNIRDSNEKLFF	TGTGCCAGCAATATCCGGGACAGTAATGAAAAACTGTTTTTT
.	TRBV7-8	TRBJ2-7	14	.	CASSLQVNSYEQYF	TGTGCCAGCAGCTTACAGGTGAACTCCTACGAGCAGTACTTC
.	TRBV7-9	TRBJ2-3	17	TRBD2	CASSLPWTSGSTDTQYF	TGTGCCAGCAGCTTACCCTGGACTAGCGGGAGCACAGATACGCAGTATTTT
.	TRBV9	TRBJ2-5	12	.	CASSVDKETQYF	TGTGCCAGCAGCGTAGACAAAGAGACCCAGTACTTC
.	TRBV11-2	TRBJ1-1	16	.	CASSLGGAGLNTEAFF	TGTGCCAGCAGCTTAGGGGGTGCAGGGTTGAACACTGAAGCTTTCTTT
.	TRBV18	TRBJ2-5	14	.	CASRTDWIQETQYF	TGTGCCAGCCGGACGGACTGGATTCAAGAGACCCAGTACTTC
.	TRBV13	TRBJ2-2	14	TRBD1	CASRRQGGSGELFF	TGTGCCAGCAGGAGACAGGGGGGATCCGGGGAGCTGTTTTTT
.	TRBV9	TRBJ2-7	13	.	CASSVAPRDEQYF	TGTGCCAGCAGCGTAGCCCCGCGGGACGAGCAGTACTTC
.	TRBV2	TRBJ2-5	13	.	CASTRDLGETQYF	TGTGCCAGCACCAGGGACTTAGGGGAGACCCAGTACTTC
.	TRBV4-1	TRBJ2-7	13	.	CASSLGQLYEQYF	TGCGCCAGCAGCCTGGGACAACTCTACGAGCAGTACTTC
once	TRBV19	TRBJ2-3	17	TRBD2	CASSIIRPSGSTDTQYF	TGTGCCAGTAGTATAATACGCCCTAGCGGGAGCACAGATACGCAGTATTTT
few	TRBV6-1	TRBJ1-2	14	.	CASSPATGYYGYTF	TGTGCCAGCAGTCCCGCGACAGGCTACTATGGCTACACCTTC
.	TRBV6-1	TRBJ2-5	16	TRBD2	CASSVLVGGGQETQYF	TGTGCCAGCAGTGTCTTGGTTGGGGGGGGCCAAGAGACCCAGTACTTC
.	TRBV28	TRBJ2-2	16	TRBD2	CASSPILAGGAGELFF	TGTGCCAGCAGCCCCATACTAGCGGGAGGGGCCGGGGAGCTGTTTTTT
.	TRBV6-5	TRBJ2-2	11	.	CASSRGGELFF	TGTGCCAGCAGTCGAGGCGGGGAGCTGTTTTTT
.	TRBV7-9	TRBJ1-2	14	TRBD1	CASSPLDRGYGYTF	TGTGCCAGCAGCCCCCTAGACAGGGGATATGGCTACACCTTC
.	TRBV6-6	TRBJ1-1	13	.	CASSTVVDTEAFF	TGTGCCAGCAGTACAGTTGTAGACACTGAAGCTTTCTTT
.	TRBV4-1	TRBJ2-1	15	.	CASSYPGGQNNEQFF	TGCGCCAGCAGCTATCCGGGGGGACAAAACAATGAGCAGTTCTTC